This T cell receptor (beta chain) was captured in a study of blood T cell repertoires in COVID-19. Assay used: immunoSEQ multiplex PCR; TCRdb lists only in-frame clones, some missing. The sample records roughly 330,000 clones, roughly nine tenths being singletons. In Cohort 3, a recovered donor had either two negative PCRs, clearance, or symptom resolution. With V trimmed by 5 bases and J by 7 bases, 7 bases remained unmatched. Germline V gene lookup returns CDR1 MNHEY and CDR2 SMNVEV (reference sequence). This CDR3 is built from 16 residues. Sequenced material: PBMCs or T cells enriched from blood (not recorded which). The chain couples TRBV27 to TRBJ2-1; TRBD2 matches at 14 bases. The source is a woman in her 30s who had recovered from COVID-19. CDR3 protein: CASSHRLAGGENEQFF. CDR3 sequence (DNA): TGTGCCAGCAGTCACCGACTAGCGGGGGGGGAGAATGAGCAGTTCTTC.